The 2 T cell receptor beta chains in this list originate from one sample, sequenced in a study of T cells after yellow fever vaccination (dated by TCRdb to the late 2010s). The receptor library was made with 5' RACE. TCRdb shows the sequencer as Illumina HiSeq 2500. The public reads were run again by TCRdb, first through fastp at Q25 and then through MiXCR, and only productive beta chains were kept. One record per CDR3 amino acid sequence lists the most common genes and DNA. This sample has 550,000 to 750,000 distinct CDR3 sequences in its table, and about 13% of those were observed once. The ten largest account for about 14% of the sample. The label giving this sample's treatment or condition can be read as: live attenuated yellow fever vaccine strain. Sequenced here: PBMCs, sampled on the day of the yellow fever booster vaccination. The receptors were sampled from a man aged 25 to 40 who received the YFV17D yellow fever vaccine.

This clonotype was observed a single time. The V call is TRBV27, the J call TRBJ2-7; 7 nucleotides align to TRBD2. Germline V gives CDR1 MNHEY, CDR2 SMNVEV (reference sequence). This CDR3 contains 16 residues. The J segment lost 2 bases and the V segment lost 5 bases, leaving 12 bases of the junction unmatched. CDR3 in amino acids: CASSPIGVAGPYEQYF. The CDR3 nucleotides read TGTGCCAGCAGTCCAATTGGGGTAGCGGGCCCCTACGAGCAGTACTTC.

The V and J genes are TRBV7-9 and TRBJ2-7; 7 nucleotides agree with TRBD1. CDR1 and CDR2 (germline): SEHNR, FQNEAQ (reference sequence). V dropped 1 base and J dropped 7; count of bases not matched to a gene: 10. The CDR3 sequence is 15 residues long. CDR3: CASSLEGTVRYEQYF. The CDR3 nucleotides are TGTGCCAGCAGCTTAGAGGGGACAGTTCGGTATGAGCAGTACTTC. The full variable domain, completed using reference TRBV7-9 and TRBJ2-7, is DTGVSQNPRHKITKRGQNVTFRCDPISEHNRLYWYRQTLGQGPEFLTYFQNEAQLEKSRLLSDRFSAERPKGSFSTLEIQRTEQGDSAMYLCASSLEGTVRYEQYFGPGTRLTVT.